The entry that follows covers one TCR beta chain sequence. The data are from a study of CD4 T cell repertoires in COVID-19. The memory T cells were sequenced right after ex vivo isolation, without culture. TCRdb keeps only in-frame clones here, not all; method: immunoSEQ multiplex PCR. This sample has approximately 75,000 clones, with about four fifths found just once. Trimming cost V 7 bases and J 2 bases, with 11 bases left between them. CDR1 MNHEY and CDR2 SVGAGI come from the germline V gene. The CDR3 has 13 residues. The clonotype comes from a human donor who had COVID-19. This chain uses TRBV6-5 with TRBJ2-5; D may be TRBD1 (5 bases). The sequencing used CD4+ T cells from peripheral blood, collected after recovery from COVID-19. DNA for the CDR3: TGTGCCAGCATAAAATCAGGGCAAGAGACCCAGTACTTC. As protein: CASIKSGQETQYF.